This is a list of T cell receptor beta chains from one sample in a study of shared clonotypes between healthy human individuals. Clones were read by immunoSEQ multiplex PCR, and TCRdb kept only the in-frame ones, dropping some. Of over 2 million clones listed, approximately 94% were seen once; the top ten hold 1.1%. Sequenced: naive CD8+ T cells sorted from blood. These TCRs come from a man in his late teens or twenties in good health. CDR3s include the opening cysteine and the closing phenylalanine or tryptophan. Fields, in order: V gene, J gene, CDR3 protein.

v_gene: TRBV6-1; j_gene: TRBJ1-6; CDR3aa: CASIPGSSYNSPLHF
v_gene: TRBV25-1; j_gene: TRBJ1-1; CDR3aa: CASSEFRGSKTEAFF
v_gene: TRBV5-1; j_gene: TRBJ2-7; CDR3aa: CASRAGTSGYEQCF
v_gene: TRBV2; j_gene: TRBJ1-2; CDR3aa: CASREGQGLNGYTF
v_gene: TRBV5-5; j_gene: TRBJ2-7; CDR3aa: CASSRALSEQYF
v_gene: TRBV5-5; j_gene: TRBJ2-7; CDR3aa: CASSSGASYEQYF
v_gene: TRBV2; j_gene: TRBJ1-2; CDR3aa: CASLSWEGASNYGYTF
v_gene: TRBV5-1; j_gene: TRBJ2-5; CDR3aa: CASSLVAADQETQYF
v_gene: TRBV29-1; j_gene: TRBJ1-3; CDR3aa: CSVGGRSGNTIYF
v_gene: TRBV5-5; j_gene: TRBJ2-7; CDR3aa: CASSLELEQYF
v_gene: TRBV27; j_gene: TRBJ2-5; CDR3aa: CASSPGTAFGTQYF
v_gene: TRBV27; j_gene: TRBJ2-2; CDR3aa: CASSDRGQGGELFF
v_gene: TRBV6-5; j_gene: TRBJ2-1; CDR3aa: CASSTGRANNEQFF
v_gene: TRBV6-5; j_gene: TRBJ1-1; CDR3aa: CASSYRTGQAFF
v_gene: TRBV7-3; j_gene: TRBJ2-5; CDR3aa: CASSVTGGPETQYF
v_gene: TRBV27; j_gene: TRBJ2-1; CDR3aa: CASSLSAGVINEQFF
v_gene: TRBV30; j_gene: TRBJ2-1; CDR3aa: CAWVLAGPLSEQFF
v_gene: TRBV9; j_gene: TRBJ2-1; CDR3aa: CASSTWTTHNEQFF
v_gene: TRBV2; j_gene: TRBJ2-3; CDR3aa: CASSEEPTDTQYF
v_gene: TRBV28; j_gene: TRBJ1-1; CDR3aa: CASSYFETLNTEAFF
v_gene: TRBV4-1; j_gene: TRBJ2-2; CDR3aa: CASSQRDSTGELFF
v_gene: TRBV11-2; j_gene: TRBJ1-2; CDR3aa: CASSRTGSNYGYTF
v_gene: TRBV7-9; j_gene: TRBJ2-3; CDR3aa: CASSLEIAGDTDTQYF
v_gene: TRBV10-3; j_gene: TRBJ2-1; CDR3aa: CAISETGTREQFF
v_gene: TRBV5-1; j_gene: TRBJ2-7; CDR3aa: CASSPDLYSYEQYF
v_gene: TRBV7-9; j_gene: TRBJ1-2; CDR3aa: CASSLGQTVSYGYTF
v_gene: TRBV28; j_gene: TRBJ2-7; CDR3aa: CASTTGSTYEQYF
v_gene: TRBV28; j_gene: TRBJ2-7; CDR3aa: CASRAGLAPHEQYF
v_gene: TRBV10-2; j_gene: TRBJ2-3; CDR3aa: CASRVGLDVSTDTQYF
v_gene: TRBV20-1; j_gene: TRBJ2-7; CDR3aa: CSARRGYEQYF
v_gene: TRBV6-5; j_gene: TRBJ2-3; CDR3aa: CASSYGGRAGDTQYF
v_gene: TRBV19; j_gene: TRBJ1-5; CDR3aa: CASSMTDRGYYSNQPQHF
v_gene: TRBV6-5; j_gene: TRBJ2-1; CDR3aa: CASRRQGLGDNEQFF
v_gene: TRBV5-6; j_gene: TRBJ2-1; CDR3aa: CASSLRGLEQFF
v_gene: TRBV28; j_gene: TRBJ1-1; CDR3aa: CASSSYRADTEAFF
v_gene: TRBV7-9; j_gene: TRBJ1-2; CDR3aa: CASSDGTSNYGYTF
v_gene: TRBV6-4; j_gene: TRBJ1-1; CDR3aa: CANPRDYAEAFF
v_gene: TRBV10-3; j_gene: TRBJ2-6; CDR3aa: CAISDGAGANVLTF
v_gene: TRBV5-1; j_gene: TRBJ2-1; CDR3aa: CASSLEQGIFNEQFF
v_gene: TRBV27; j_gene: TRBJ1-2; CDR3aa: CASSPRGDLLYGYTF
v_gene: TRBV4-1; j_gene: TRBJ2-5; CDR3aa: CASSSEGLGQETQYF
v_gene: TRBV4-1; j_gene: TRBJ2-5; CDR3aa: CASSRRPGQQETQYF